Sequencing of this T cell receptor beta chain was carried out in a study of glioma-infiltrating T cells after dendritic cell vaccination. Study in general: Autologous tumor lysate-pulsed dendritic cell vaccination was given between 2003 and 2012. Dendritic cell vaccine was injected intradermally three times, biweekly.

Trimming took off 3 bases at V and 1 base at J, with 15 bases between the two ends. Per germline, CDR1 GTSNPN and CDR2 SVGIG (reference sequence). The CDR3 runs 16 residues. Documented time point: after dendritic cell vaccination, including at tumor progression/relapse. A note on this clone: Its target is unknown.

Broader study findings: No direct clonality-survival link was found; a diverse polyclonal response may matter.

Amplification used 60 V beta primers and 13 J beta primers. Data came from immunoSEQ multiplex PCR; TCRdb stores just in-frame clones and leaves some out. The table lists 80,000 to 100,000 clones, more than 70% of them singletons, with about 5% in the top ten. This rearrangement joins TRBV30 to TRBJ1-4; a weak D match, TRBD1 (5 bases). The source was blood, collected after dendritic cell vaccination. This clonotype originated in a human donor with glioblastoma. The CDR3, as DNA: TGTGCCTGGAGCAAACGGGGGGTAGGAACTAATGAAAAACTGTTTTTT. This sequence encodes CAWSKRGVGTNEKLFF.